The 14 T cell receptor beta chains below were found in one sample sequenced in a study of response to subunit inactivated influenza vaccine. TCRdb independently ran MiXCR on the RT-PCR reads; one entry per CDR3 protein. This sample carries 150,000 or so distinct CDR3 sequences, approximately 10% of them seen once, and the ten largest clones take under 15%. The sequencing here drew on non-naive T cells sorted from PBMCs, taken 45 days after vaccination. Every receptor here comes from a man aged 45-65 years who received an inactivated influenza vaccine.

The J gene is TRBJ2-2, the V gene TRBV5-6; tentatively, D is TRBD1 or TRBD2 (6 bases each). Germline assignment: CDR1 SGHDT and CDR2 YYEEEE. V lost 4 bases and J lost 5, with 15 bases in between. The CDR3 is made up of 15 amino acids. The CDR3 spells CASSGGPVMTGELFF. DNA of the CDR3: TGTGCCAGCAGCGGGGGGCCGGTGATGACCGGGGAGCTGTTTTTT.

This clonotype was seen only once. A much larger clone lies one base from this, so it may be a read error. The V call is TRBV4-2, the J call TRBJ2-7, with D hard to call. The germline gives CDR1 LGHNA, CDR2 YNFKEQ. This CDR3 comprises 13 residues. CDR3 residues: CARSHSVSYEQYF. CDR3 bases: TGTGCCCGCAGCCATTCCGTTTCCTACGAGCAGTACTTC.

This clonotype came up a few times. This could be a read error, since a much larger clone is one nucleotide away. The chain uses TRBV20-1 and TRBJ2-3, with 9 bases fitting TRBD2. The V gene end was trimmed by 2 bases and the J gene end by 4 bases; junction bases not matched to a gene: 1. Germline V lookup: CDR1 DFQATT, CDR2 SNEGSKA (reference sequence). CDR3 length: 13 residues. The CDR3 DNA reads as TGCAGTGCTAGACTAGCGGGACCAGATACGCAGTATTTT. Its translation is CSARLAGPDTQYF.

This clonotype appeared a few times. The chain recombines TRBV20-1 with TRBJ2-3; TRBD2 might be the D (6 bases). The CDR3 is 11 amino acids. Trimming removed 6 bases from V and 7 bases from J, with 11 bases in between. The germline V gene encodes CDR1 DFQATT and CDR2 SNEGSKA (reference sequence). The CDR3: CSAISGNTQYF. In DNA form, the CDR3 reads TGCAGTGCGATTAGCGGAAATACGCAGTATTTT.

This clonotype was counted a few times. V and J are TRBV12-3 or TRBV12-4 and TRBJ2-2; D uncertain. V lost 6 bases and J lost 5, with 13 bases in between. The CDR3 is 14 residues long. In DNA form, the CDR3 reads TGTGCCAGCAGCTTTGCAGGCGGTACCGGGGAGCTGTTTTTT. It translates to CASSFAGGTGELFF.

This clonotype has at least ten counts. The chain uses TRBV7-2 and TRBJ2-7; D not certain. Trimming stripped 5 bases from V and 2 bases from J, with 13 bases between. Germline V gene sequence: CDR1 SGHTA, CDR2 FQGNSA. The CDR3 is made up of 14 amino acids. CDR3 sequence: CASSTARGTYEQYF. CDR3 DNA: TGTGCCAGCAGCACCGCCCGAGGAACCTACGAGCAGTACTTC.

The table lists this clonotype with many counts. V gene TRBV7-9 combines with J gene TRBJ2-5, with TRBD1 as a possible D gene (5 bases). V was clipped by 3 bases and J by 3 bases, with 5 bases between them. The CDR3 is made up of 12 amino acids. The germline CDR1 and CDR2 sequences are SEHNR and FQNEAQ (reference sequence). CDR3 in amino acids: CASSFREETQYF. CDR3 coding DNA: TGTGCCAGCAGCTTCAGGGAAGAGACCCAGTACTTC.

The CDR3 reads CASSYTPGKYEQYF. The CDR3 region has the DNA TGTGCCAGCAGTTATACCCCAGGGAAGTACGAGCAGTACTTC. The rearrangement uses TRBV6-5 and TRBJ2-7, with D perhaps TRBD1 (5 bases). Germline lookup yields CDR1 MNHEY and CDR2 SVGAGI. CDR3 length equals 14 residues. The ends were cut back, 3 bases at V and 4 bases at J, with 13 bases in the middle.

The chain employs TRBV5-1 and TRBJ1-3; no clear D gene. Per germline, CDR1 SGHRS and CDR2 YFSETQ. The CDR3 sequence is 14 residues long. The V and J ends lost 4 bases and 7 bases respectively, with 15 bases between them. The CDR3 region is CASSLDRYANTIYF. As DNA, the CDR3 is TGCGCCAGCAGCCTGGACCGATATGCGAACACCATATATTTT.

This clonotype showed up just a few times. The chain joins TRBV25-1 to TRBJ2-2; no clear D gene. The V gene lost 4 bases and the J gene lost 2 bases, with 11 bases spanning the gap. The CDR3 spans 15 residues. The germline V gene encodes CDR1 MGHDK and CDR2 SYGVNS. The CDR3 coding sequence is TGTGCCAGCAGTGTTCAGGCGCTAAACACCGGGGAGCTGTTTTTT. Translating it yields CASSVQALNTGELFF.

In regard to this clonotype: An end of the junction does not agree with germline; a read error may underlie this. The chain recombines TRBV4-1 with TRBJ1-6, with unresolved D. The length of the CDR3 is 16 residues. From germline, CDR1 is MGHRA and CDR2 YSYEKL. DNA for the CDR3: TGCGCAAGCAGCCAAGATCATTCCTCCTATAATTCACCCCTCCACTTT. Amino acid sequence: CASSQDHSSYNSPLHF.

The chain is built from TRBV11-3 and TRBJ2-5; no definite D call. V dropped 3 bases and J dropped 1 base, with 6 bases sitting between them. CDR3 length: 13 amino acids. Germline V lookup: CDR1 SGHNT, CDR2 YENEEA. The CDR3 protein is CASSFGFQETQYF. The DNA for the CDR3 is TGTGCCAGCAGCTTCGGGTTCCAAGAGACCCAGTACTTC.

This clonotype occurred many times. The chain links TRBV15 to TRBJ1-2; no definite D call. The CDR3 covers 15 residues. Trimming pared 0 bases from V and 2 bases from J, leaving 10 bases between. Germline CDR1 is LNHNV and CDR2 is YYDKDF (reference sequence). CDR3 region: CATSRDLAGNYGYTF. The CDR3 DNA sequence: TGTGCCACCAGCAGAGATTTAGCGGGAAACTATGGCTACACCTTC.

This clonotype was seen repeatedly, ten times or more. The chain's CDR3 is CASSPGTGYEQYF. CDR3 coding DNA: TGTGCCAGCAGTCCCGGGACGGGCTACGAGCAGTACTTC. The V gene is TRBV6-1, the J gene TRBJ2-7; D assignment may be TRBD1 or TRBD2 (5 bases each). Deletions cut 5 bases from V and 3 bases from J, with 11 bases between. Looked up from germline, CDR1 is MNHNS and CDR2 is SASEGT. The CDR3 length is 13 residues.